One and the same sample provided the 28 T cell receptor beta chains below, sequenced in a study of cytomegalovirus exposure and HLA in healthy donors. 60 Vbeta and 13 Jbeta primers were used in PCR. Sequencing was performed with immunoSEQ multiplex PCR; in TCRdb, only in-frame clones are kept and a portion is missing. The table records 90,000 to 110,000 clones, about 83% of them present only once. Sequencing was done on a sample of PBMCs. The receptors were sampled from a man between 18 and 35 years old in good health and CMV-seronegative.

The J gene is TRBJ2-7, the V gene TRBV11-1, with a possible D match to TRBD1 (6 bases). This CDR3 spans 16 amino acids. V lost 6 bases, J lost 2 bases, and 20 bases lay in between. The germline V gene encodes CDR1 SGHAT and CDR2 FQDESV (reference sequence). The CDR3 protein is CASRRTPGQLTYEQYF. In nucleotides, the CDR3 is TGTGCCAGCAGACGAACTCCCGGACAGTTAACCTACGAGCAGTACTTC. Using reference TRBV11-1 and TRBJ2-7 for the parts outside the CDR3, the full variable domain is EAEVAQSPRYKITEKSQAVAFWCDPISGHATLYWYRQILGQGPELLVQFQDESVVDDSQLPKDRFSAERLKGVDSTLKIQPAELGDSAMYLCASRRTPGQLTYEQYFGPGTRLTVT.

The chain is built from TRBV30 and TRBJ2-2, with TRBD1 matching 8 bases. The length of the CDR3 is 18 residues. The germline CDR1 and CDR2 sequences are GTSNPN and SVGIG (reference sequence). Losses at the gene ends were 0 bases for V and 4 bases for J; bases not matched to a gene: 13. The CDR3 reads CAWSVLWGQVFSTGELFF. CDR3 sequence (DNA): TGTGCCTGGAGTGTACTGTGGGGACAGGTTTTTTCCACCGGGGAGCTGTTTTTT.

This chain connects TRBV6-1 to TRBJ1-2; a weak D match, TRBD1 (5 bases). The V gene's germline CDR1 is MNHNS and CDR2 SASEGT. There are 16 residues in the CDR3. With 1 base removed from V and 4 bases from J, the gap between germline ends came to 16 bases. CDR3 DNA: TGTGCCAGCAGTGAAGATCGTCGGGGGATCGGCTATGGCTACACCTTC. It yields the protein CASSEDRRGIGYGYTF.

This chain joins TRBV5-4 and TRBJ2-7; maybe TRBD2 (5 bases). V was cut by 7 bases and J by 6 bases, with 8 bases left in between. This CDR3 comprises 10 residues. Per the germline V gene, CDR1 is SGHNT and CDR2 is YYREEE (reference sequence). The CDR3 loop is CASAGPEQYF. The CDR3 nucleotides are TGTGCCAGCGCGGGCCCCGAGCAGTACTTC. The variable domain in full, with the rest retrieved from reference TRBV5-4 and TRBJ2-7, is ETGVTQSPTHLIKTRGQQVTLRCSSQSGHNTVSWYQQALGQGPQFIFQYYREEENGRGNFPPRFSGLQFPNYSSELNVNALELDDSALYLCASAGPEQYFGPGTRLTVT.

The chain's CDR3 is CASSLIWAVQETQYF. The CDR3 nucleotides are TGTGCCAGCAGCTTAATTTGGGCAGTCCAAGAGACCCAGTACTTC. The V gene is TRBV7-3, the J gene TRBJ2-5; no definite D call. Trimming left V 1 base short and J 1 base short, with 10 bases between. This CDR3 has 15 residues. In germline, CDR1 is SGHTA, CDR2 FQGTGA.

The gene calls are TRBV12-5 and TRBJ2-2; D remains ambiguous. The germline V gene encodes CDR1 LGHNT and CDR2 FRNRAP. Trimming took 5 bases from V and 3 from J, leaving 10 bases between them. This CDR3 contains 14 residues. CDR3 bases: TGTGCTAGTGGTGAGGTGTTGTACACCGGGGAGCTGTTTTTT. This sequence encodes CASGEVLYTGELFF.

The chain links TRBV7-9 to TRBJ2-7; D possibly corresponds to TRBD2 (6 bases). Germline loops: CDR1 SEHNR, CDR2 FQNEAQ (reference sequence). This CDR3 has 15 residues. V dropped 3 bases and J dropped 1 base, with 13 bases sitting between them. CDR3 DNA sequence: TGTGCCAGCAGCTTGAACCGGGACTTGTCCTACGAGCAGTACTTC. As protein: CASSLNRDLSYEQYF.

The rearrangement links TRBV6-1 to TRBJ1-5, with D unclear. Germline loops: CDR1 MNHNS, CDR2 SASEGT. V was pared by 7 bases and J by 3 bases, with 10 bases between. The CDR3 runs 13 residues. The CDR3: CASTTRYNQPQHF. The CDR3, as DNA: TGTGCCAGCACCACGCGTTACAATCAGCCCCAGCATTTT.

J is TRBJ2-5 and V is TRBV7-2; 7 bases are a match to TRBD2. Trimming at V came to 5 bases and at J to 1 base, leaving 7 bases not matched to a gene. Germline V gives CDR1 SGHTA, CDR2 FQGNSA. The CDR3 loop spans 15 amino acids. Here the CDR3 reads CASSSSGYIQETQYF. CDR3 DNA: TGTGCCAGCAGCAGTAGCGGGTATATCCAAGAGACCCAGTACTTC.

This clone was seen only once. CDR3 region: CASSSLTSGGGNEQFF. The DNA for the CDR3 is TGTGCCAGTAGTTCCCTTACTAGCGGGGGAGGGAATGAGCAGTTCTTC. The rearrangement uses TRBV19 and TRBJ2-1; 11 bases are a match to TRBD2. The CDR3 has 16 residues. The germline V gene encodes CDR1 LNHDA and CDR2 SQIVND (reference sequence). V trimming: 5 bases; J trimming: 7 bases; junction bases outside the gene matches: 10.

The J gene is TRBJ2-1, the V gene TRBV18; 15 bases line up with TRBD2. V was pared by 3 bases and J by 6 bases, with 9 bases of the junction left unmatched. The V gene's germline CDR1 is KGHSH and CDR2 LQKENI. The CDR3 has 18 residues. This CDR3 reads CASSPPGLAGGSLNEQFF. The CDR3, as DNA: TGTGCCAGCTCACCGCCCGGACTAGCGGGAGGGTCCCTCAATGAGCAGTTCTTC. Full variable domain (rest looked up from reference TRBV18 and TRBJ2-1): NAGVMQNPRHLVRRRGQEARLRCSPMKGHSHVYWYRQLPEEGLKFMVYLQKENIIDESGMPKERFSAEFPKEGPSILRIQQVVRGDSAAYFCASSPPGLAGGSLNEQFFGPGTRLTVL.

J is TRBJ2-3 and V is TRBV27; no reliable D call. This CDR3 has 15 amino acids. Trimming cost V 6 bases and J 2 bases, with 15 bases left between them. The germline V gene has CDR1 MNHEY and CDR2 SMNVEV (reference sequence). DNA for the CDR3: TGTGCCAGCAGCCCAGGCCCCTTTATCACAGATACGCAGTATTTT. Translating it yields CASSPGPFITDTQYF.

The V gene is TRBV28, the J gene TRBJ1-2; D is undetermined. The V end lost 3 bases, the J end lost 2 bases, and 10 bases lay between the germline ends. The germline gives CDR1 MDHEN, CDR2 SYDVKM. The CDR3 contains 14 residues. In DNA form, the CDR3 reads TGTGCCAGCAGTTTGCCCGGACTAAACTATGGCTACACCTTC. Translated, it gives CASSLPGLNYGYTF.

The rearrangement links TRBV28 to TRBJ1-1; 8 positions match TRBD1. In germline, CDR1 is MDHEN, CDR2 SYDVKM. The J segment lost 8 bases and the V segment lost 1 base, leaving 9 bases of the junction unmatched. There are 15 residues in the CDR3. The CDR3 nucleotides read TGTGCCAGCAGTTTATTCTCTGGGCAGGGGGCGGAAGCTTTCTTT. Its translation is CASSLFSGQGAEAFF.

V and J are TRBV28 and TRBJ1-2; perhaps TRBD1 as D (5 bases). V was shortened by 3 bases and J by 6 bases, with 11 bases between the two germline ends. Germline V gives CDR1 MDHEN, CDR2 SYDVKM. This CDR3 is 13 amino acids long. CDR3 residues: CASSFQGGNGYTF. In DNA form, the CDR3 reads TGTGCCAGCAGTTTTCAGGGCGGCAATGGCTACACCTTC.

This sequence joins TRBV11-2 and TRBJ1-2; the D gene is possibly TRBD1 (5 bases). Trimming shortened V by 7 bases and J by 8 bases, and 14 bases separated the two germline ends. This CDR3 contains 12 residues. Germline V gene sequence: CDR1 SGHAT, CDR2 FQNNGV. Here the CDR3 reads CASTYSGLGYTF. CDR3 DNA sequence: TGTGCCAGCACCTACTCAGGGCTCGGCTACACCTTC.

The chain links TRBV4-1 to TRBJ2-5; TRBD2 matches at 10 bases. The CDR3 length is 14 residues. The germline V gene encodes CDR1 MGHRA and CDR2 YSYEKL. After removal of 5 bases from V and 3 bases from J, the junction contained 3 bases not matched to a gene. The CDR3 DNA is TGCGCCAGCAGCAGACTAGCGGGTAAAGAGACCCAGTACTTC. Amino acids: CASSRLAGKETQYF.

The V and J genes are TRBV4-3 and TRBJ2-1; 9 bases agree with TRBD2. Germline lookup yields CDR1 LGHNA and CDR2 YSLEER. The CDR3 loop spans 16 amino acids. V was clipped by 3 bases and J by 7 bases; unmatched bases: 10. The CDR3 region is CASSQGQLAGWNEQFF. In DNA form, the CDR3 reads TGCGCCAGCAGCCAGGGCCAGCTAGCGGGATGGAATGAGCAGTTCTTC.

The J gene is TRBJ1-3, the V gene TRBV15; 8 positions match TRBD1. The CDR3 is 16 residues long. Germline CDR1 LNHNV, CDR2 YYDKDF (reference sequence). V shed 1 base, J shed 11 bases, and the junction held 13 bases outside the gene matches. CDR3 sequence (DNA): TGTGCCACCAGCAGAGCGGTAGGGACAGGCCTGGGGGCCATATATTTT. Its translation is CATSRAVGTGLGAIYF. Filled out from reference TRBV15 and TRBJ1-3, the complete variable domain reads DAMVIQNPRYQVTQFGKPVTLSCSQTLNHNVMYWYQQKSSQAPKLLFHYYDKDFNNEADTPDNFQSRRPNTSFCFLDIRSPGLGDTAMYLCATSRAVGTGLGAIYFGEGSWLTVV.

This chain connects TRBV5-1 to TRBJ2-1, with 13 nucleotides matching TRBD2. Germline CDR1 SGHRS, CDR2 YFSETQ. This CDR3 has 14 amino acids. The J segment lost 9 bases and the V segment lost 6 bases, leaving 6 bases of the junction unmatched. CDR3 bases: TGCGCCAGCAATACCGGGACTAGCGGGATTGAGCAGTTCTTC. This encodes CASNTGTSGIEQFF.

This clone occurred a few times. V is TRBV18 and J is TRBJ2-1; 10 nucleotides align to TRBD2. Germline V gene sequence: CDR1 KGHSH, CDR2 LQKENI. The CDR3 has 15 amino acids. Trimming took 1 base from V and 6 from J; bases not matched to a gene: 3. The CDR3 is CASSPLAGGLNEQFF. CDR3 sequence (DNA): TGTGCCAGCTCACCACTAGCGGGAGGCCTCAATGAGCAGTTCTTC. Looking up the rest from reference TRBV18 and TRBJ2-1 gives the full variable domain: NAGVMQNPRHLVRRRGQEARLRCSPMKGHSHVYWYRQLPEEGLKFMVYLQKENIIDESGMPKERFSAEFPKEGPSILRIQQVVRGDSAAYFCASSPLAGGLNEQFFGPGTRLTVL.

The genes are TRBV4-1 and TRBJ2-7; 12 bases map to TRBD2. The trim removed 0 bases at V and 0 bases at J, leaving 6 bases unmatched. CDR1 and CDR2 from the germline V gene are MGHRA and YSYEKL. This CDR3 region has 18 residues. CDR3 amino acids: CASSQEGPSGRASYEQYF. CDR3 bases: TGCGCCAGCAGCCAAGAAGGACCTAGCGGGAGGGCCTCCTACGAGCAGTACTTC.

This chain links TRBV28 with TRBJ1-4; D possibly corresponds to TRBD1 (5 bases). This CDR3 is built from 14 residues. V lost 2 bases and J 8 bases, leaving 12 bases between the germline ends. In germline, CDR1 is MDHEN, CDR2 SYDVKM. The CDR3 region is CASSLPGKREKLFF. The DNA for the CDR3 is TGTGCCAGCAGTTTACCAGGGAAGAGGGAAAAACTGTTTTTT.

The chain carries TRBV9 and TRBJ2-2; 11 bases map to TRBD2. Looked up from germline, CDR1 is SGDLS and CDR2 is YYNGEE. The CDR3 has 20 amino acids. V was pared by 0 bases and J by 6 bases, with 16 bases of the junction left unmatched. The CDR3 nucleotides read TGTGCCAGCAGCGTAGCGATAGCTAGCGGGGGGAACCTGGGACCCGGGGAGCTGTTTTTT. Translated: CASSVAIASGGNLGPGELFF.

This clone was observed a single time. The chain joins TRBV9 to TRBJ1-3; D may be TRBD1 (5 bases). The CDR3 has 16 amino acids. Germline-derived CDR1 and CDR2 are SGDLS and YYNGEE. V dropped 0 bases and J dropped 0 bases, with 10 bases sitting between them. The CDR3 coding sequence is TGTGCCAGCAGCGTAGGCAGGGCTATCTCTGGAAACACCATATATTTT. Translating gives CASSVGRAISGNTIYF.

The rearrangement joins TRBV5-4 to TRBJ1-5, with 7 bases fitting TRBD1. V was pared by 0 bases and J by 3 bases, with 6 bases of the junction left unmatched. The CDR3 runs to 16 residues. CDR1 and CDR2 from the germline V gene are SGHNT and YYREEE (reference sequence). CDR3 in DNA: TGTGCCAGCAGCTTGGGGGGGCAGGGGGTCAATCAGCCCCAGCATTTT. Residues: CASSLGGQGVNQPQHF.

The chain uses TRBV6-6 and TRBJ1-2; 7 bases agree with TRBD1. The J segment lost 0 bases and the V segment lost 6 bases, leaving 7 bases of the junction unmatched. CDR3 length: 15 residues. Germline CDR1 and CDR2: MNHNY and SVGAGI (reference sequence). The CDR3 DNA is TGTGCCAGCAGGAAGGGGGGACAGCCTAACTATGGCTACACCTTC. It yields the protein CASRKGGQPNYGYTF.

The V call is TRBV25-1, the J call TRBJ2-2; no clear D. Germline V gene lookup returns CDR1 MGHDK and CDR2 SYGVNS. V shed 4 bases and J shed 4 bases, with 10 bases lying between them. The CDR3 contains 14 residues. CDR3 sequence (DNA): TGTGCCAGCAGTGGTGGCGGAACCACCGGGGAGCTGTTTTTT. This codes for CASSGGGTTGELFF.